A single sample gave rise to the 2 T cell receptor beta chains below, sequenced in a study of T-cell reconstitution after alpha-beta-depleted transplantation in children. Unique molecular identifiers featured in how the TCRbeta library was prepared. In TCRdb, the PCR reads were re-called with MiXCR into one record per CDR3 protein. The sample has about 590,000 distinct CDR3 sequences; 10% to 15% are singletons. Sequenced here: PBMCs, mostly from graft donor cells, sampled 360 days after TCRalphabeta/CD19-depleted stem cell transplant. All receptors come from a male patient younger than 18 who had a stem cell transplant for acute myeloid leukemia, so the T cells may come from the graft donor.

The table lists this clonotype with a few counts. CDR3 sequence (DNA): TGCAGCGTTGAACAGGACCCGGGCATTCAGTACTTC. Protein product: CSVEQDPGIQYF. V is TRBV29-1 and J is TRBJ2-4; D not resolved. CDR1 SQVTM and CDR2 ANQGSEA come from the germline V gene. This CDR3 contains 12 residues. Trimming left V 2 bases short and J 9 bases short, with 11 bases between. The full variable domain, completed using reference TRBV29-1 and TRBJ2-4, is SAVISQKPSRDICQRGTSLTIQCQVDSQVTMMFWYRQQPGQSLTLIATANQGSEATYESGFVIDKFPISRPNLTFSTLTVSNMSPEDSSIYLCSVEQDPGIQYFGAGTRLSVL.

This clonotype was counted between two and nine times. The gene calls are TRBV27 and TRBJ2-1; D is unclear. Germline assignment: CDR1 MNHEY and CDR2 SMNVEV (reference sequence). The V end was cut by 3 bases, the J end by 9 bases, with 18 bases between. The CDR3 is 15 residues long. The CDR3 region has the DNA TGTGCCAGCAGTTTCACCCTGTGGAGCTTCAGTGAGCAGTTCTTC. Encoded protein: CASSFTLWSFSEQFF.